These T cell receptor beta chains were read from a single sample in a study of T cell repertoires in cytomegalovirus infection. From the reads, TCRdb called clonotypes with MiXCR, one entry per CDR3 protein. The table has roughly 280,000 distinct CDR3 sequences, around 9% seen once; the top ten hold more than 12%. Sequencing was done on a sample of PBMCs. The origin of the receptors is a human donor in good health (CMV status not recorded). Some clones in this sample may be carry-over from other donors' samples. The CDR3 runs from the conserved cysteine through the conserved F or W. A D gene is named only where the DNA matches it firmly. Rows give clone size only sometimes, using once, few, many, or a class for an expanded clone.

clone size,V gene,J gene,D gene,CDR3 protein,CDR3 DNA
many,TRBV7-3,TRBJ2-1,.,CASSLRWGQEQFF,TGTGCCAGCAGCTTACGGTGGGGTCAGGAGCAGTTCTTC
many,TRBV7-2,TRBJ2-7,.,CASSLFRSYEQYF,TGTGCCAGCAGCTTATTCCGTTCCTACGAGCAGTACTTC
many,TRBV15,TRBJ1-6,TRBD1,CATSRAGSGGSPLHF,TGTGCCACCAGCAGAGCGGGGTCAGGGGGGTCACCCCTCCACTTT
many,TRBV7-2,TRBJ2-1,.,CASSPPLLNEQFF,TGTGCCAGCAGCCCTCCCCTCCTCAATGAGCAGTTCTTC
many,TRBV28,TRBJ1-1,.,CASSHPMNTEAFF,TGTGCCAGCAGTCACCCTATGAACACTGAAGCTTTCTTT
few,TRBV6-2/TRBV6-3,TRBJ2-1,TRBD2,CASSWTSGNEQFF,TGTGCCAGCAGTTGGACTAGCGGCAATGAGCAGTTCTTC
many,TRBV12-5,TRBJ1-1,TRBD1,CASGLVLIGTGLNTEAFF,TGTGCTAGTGGTTTGGTGCTCATTGGGACAGGACTGAACACTGAAGCTTTCTTT
many,TRBV7-8,TRBJ1-2,.,CASSLAGQSGNGYTF,TGTGCCAGCAGCCTCGCGGGACAATCCGGAAATGGCTACACCTTC
many,TRBV7-2,TRBJ2-7,.,CASSLDWSSYEQYF,TGTGCCAGCAGCTTAGACTGGAGCTCCTACGAGCAGTACTTC
many,TRBV7-2,TRBJ1-2,.,CASSQVVGVDYGYTF,TGTGCCAGCAGCCAAGTCGTCGGGGTTGACTATGGCTACACCTTC
many,TRBV10-3,TRBJ2-1,.,CAISTSINEQFF,TGTGCCATAAGTACTAGTATCAATGAGCAGTTCTTC
many,TRBV12-3/TRBV12-4,TRBJ1-5,.,CASQPSPNQPQHF,TGTGCCTCGCAACCGAGTCCGAATCAGCCCCAGCATTTT
few,TRBV18,TRBJ1-6,.,CASSPERGRGSPLHF,TGTGCCAGCTCACCCGAGAGAGGACGGGGTTCACCCCTCCACTTT
.,TRBV6-6,TRBJ1-1,.,CASRPATIMNTEAFF,TGTGCCAGCAGACCCGCTACTATCATGAACACTGAAGCTTTCTTT
few,TRBV11-3,TRBJ1-2,.,CASSLTAVANYGYTF,TGTGCCAGCAGCTTAACGGCAGTGGCTAACTATGGCTACACCTTC
many,TRBV7-2,TRBJ2-2,TRBD2,CASRPRTSGNTGELFF,TGTGCCAGCAGACCTAGGACTAGCGGGAACACCGGGGAGCTGTTTTTT
many,TRBV10-3,TRBJ1-1,.,CAISDVQMNTEAFF,TGTGCCATCAGTGATGTGCAGATGAACACTGAAGCTTTCTTT
.,TRBV27,TRBJ1-1,.,CASSLVSIGSLNTEAFF,TGTGCCAGCAGTTTAGTCAGCATCGGCAGCCTGAACACTGAAGCTTTCTTT
many,TRBV27,TRBJ1-2,.,CASSSSPVGYGYTF,TGTGCCAGCAGTTCCTCCCCGGTAGGGTATGGCTACACCTTC
many,TRBV20-1,TRBJ2-1,.,CSARGARIHNEQFF,TGCAGTGCCCGGGGGGCGAGAATTCACAATGAGCAGTTCTTC
many,TRBV7-9,TRBJ1-5,TRBD1,CASSLAATGGSNQPQHF,TGTGCCAGCAGCTTAGCGGCTACAGGGGGTAGCAATCAGCCCCAGCATTTT
.,TRBV20-1,TRBJ1-1,.,CSARGARGMNTEAFF,TGCAGTGCTAGAGGGGCTCGGGGCATGAACACTGAAGCTTTCTTT
.,TRBV5-6,TRBJ2-3,.,CASSLVGSSTDTQYF,TGTGCCAGCAGCTTGGTAGGCAGTAGCACAGATACGCAGTATTTT
few,TRBV28,TRBJ2-2,TRBD2,CGTSGTGELFF,TGTGGGACTAGTGGGACCGGGGAGCTGTTTTTT
many,TRBV7-2,TRBJ1-6,.,CASSLSVGTNSPLHF,TGTGCCAGCAGCTTAAGTGTGGGAACTAATTCACCCCTCCACTTT
few,TRBV28,TRBJ2-7,.,CASSPHDRPYEQYF,TGTGCCAGCAGTCCACATGACAGACCCTACGAGCAGTACTTC
few,TRBV10-2,TRBJ1-2,.,CASSESDQGYGYTF,TGCGCCAGCAGTGAGTCTGATCAGGGCTATGGCTACACCTTC
many,TRBV7-9,TRBJ2-3,.,CASSLDGNTQYF,TGTGCCAGCAGCTTAGACGGGAATACGCAGTATTTT
.,TRBV7-8,TRBJ1-2,TRBD1,CASSLMGQGVYYGYTF,TGTGCCAGCAGCTTGATGGGACAGGGCGTCTACTATGGCTACACCTTC
many,TRBV7-2,TRBJ1-2,.,CASSLNTDGGYGYTF,TGTGCCAGCAGCCTGAATACGGACGGTGGTTATGGCTACACCTTC
many,TRBV7-8,TRBJ1-3,.,CASSLGVRGAGNTIYF,TGTGCCAGCAGCTTAGGGGTCAGGGGTGCTGGAAACACCATATATTTT
many,TRBV18,TRBJ1-2,TRBD1,CASSPRRQGGGIDYGYTF,TGTGCCAGCTCACCTCGAAGACAGGGAGGCGGCATAGACTATGGCTACACCTTC
.,TRBV15,TRBJ1-1,.,CATSGRRDTSSYTEAFF,TGTGCCACCAGCGGGCGTCGGGACACGTCCTCCTACACTGAAGCTTTCTTT
many,TRBV7-2,TRBJ2-7,.,CASSLKRGHEQYF,TGTGCCAGCAGCTTAAAACGAGGGCACGAGCAGTACTTC
many,TRBV7-9,TRBJ2-1,.,CASSLSSSGLGHEQFF,TGTGCCAGCAGCTTAAGTTCAAGCGGGTTAGGTCATGAGCAGTTCTTC
many,TRBV7-2,TRBJ2-3,.,CASSYRDQSTDTQYF,TGTGCCAGCAGCTACCGGGACCAAAGCACAGATACGCAGTATTTT
many,TRBV7-6,TRBJ1-1,.,CASSAQVRSEAFF,TGTGCCAGCAGCGCACAGGTTCGCTCTGAAGCTTTCTTT
.,TRBV19,TRBJ2-4,TRBD2,CASTRTSGSQNIQYF,TGTGCCAGTACCCGGACTAGCGGGTCTCAGAACATTCAGTACTTC
many,TRBV10-3,TRBJ2-7,TRBD1,CAISEPGEGQGTEQYF,TGTGCCATCAGTGAGCCGGGTGAGGGACAGGGTACGGAGCAGTACTTC
many,TRBV28,TRBJ2-5,.,CASSFVAGAVGTQYF,TGTGCCAGCAGTTTCGTAGCAGGAGCCGTAGGGACCCAGTACTTC
.,TRBV29-1,TRBJ2-1,TRBD2,CSVSIAGGPGNEQFF,TGCAGCGTCTCTATAGCGGGGGGGCCAGGAAATGAGCAGTTCTTC
.,TRBV30,TRBJ2-7,TRBD1,CAWLGTGIYEQYF,TGTGCCTGGTTAGGGACAGGGATCTACGAGCAGTACTTC
many,TRBV20-1,TRBJ2-3,.,CSARGPSYTDTQYF,TGCAGTGCTAGGGGACCCTCCTACACAGATACGCAGTATTTT
many,TRBV7-2,TRBJ2-3,TRBD2,CASSFSVGGGAADTQYF,TGTGCCAGCAGCTTTTCAGTCGGCGGGGGGGCGGCAGATACGCAGTATTTT
many,TRBV12-5,TRBJ1-5,.,CASGLGANQPQHF,TGTGCTAGTGGTCTGGGGGCCAATCAGCCCCAGCATTTT
.,TRBV20-1,TRBJ1-2,TRBD1,CSARDLTGGSYGYTF,TGCAGTGCTAGAGATTTGACAGGGGGCAGCTATGGCTACACCTTC
few,TRBV7-3,TRBJ2-3,.,CASSSGPITDTQYF,TGTGCCAGCAGCTCGGGACCAATCACAGATACGCAGTATTTT
.,TRBV4-1,TRBJ2-5,TRBD2,CASSQDRGGLQETQYF,TGCGCCAGCAGCCAAGATCGGGGGGGCCTACAAGAGACCCAGTACTTC
many,TRBV18,TRBJ1-2,.,CASSPSKDNYGYTF,TGTGCCAGCTCACCGTCTAAGGATAACTATGGCTACACCTTC
many,TRBV7-8,TRBJ1-6,.,CASSGYVGANSPLHF,TGTGCCAGCAGCGGTTACGTAGGGGCAAATTCACCCCTCCACTTT